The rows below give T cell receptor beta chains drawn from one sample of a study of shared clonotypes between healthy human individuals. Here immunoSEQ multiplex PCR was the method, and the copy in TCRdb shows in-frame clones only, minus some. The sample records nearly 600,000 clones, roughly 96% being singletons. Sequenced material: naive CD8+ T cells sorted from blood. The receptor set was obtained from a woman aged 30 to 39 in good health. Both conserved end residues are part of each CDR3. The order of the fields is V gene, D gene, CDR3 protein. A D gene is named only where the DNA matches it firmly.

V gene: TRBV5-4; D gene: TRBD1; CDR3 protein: CASSLQGEDTDTQYF
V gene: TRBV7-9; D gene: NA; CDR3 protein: CASSFSLAGYEQYF
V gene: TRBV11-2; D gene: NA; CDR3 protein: CASSLAASLETQYF
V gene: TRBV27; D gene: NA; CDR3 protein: CASSFGGPAQPQHF
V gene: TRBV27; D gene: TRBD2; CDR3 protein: CASSLSVVAGVNEQYF
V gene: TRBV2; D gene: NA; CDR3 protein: CASSVGTTYEQYF
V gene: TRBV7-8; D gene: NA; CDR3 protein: CASSTKPADAPYEQYF
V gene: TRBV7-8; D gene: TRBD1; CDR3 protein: CASSLLTGVSYGYTF
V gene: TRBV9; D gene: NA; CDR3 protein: CASSVGWQEGQPQHF
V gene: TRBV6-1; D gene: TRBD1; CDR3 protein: CASSGGPGQTYEQYF
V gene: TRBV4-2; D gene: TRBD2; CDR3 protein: CASSQDSTSFYEQFF
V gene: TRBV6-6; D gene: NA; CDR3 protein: CASGWDTIYF
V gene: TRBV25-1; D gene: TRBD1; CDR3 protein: CASSARTGSGETQYF
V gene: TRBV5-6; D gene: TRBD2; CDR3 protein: CASSWSGLAGYEQYF
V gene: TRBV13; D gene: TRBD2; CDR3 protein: CASSSREGYNEQFF
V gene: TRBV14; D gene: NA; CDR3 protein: CASSHHSLGGSANYGYTF
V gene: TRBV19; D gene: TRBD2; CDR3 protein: CASSSPPKREGLNEQFF
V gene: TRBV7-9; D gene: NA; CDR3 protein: CASSRLGEAGNTIYF
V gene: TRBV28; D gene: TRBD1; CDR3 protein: CASSPDRPYSNQPQHF
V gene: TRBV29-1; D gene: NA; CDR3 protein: CSAEILITSFGTQDLTYEQYF
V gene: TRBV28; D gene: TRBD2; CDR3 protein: CASSFTETYTSGRARSQTQYF
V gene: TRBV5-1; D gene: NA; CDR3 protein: CASSPRDRGRYEQYF
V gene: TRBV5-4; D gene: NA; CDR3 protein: CASSLVWTAQTPEKLFF
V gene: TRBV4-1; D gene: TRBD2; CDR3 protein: CASSHTSGGTYEQYF
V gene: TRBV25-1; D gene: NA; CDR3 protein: CASSELGNEQFF
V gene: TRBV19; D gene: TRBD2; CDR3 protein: CASSISGGLYTGELFF
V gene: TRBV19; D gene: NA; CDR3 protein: CASSTSRDTQYF
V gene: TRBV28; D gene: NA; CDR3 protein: CASSFSLGRSEKLFF